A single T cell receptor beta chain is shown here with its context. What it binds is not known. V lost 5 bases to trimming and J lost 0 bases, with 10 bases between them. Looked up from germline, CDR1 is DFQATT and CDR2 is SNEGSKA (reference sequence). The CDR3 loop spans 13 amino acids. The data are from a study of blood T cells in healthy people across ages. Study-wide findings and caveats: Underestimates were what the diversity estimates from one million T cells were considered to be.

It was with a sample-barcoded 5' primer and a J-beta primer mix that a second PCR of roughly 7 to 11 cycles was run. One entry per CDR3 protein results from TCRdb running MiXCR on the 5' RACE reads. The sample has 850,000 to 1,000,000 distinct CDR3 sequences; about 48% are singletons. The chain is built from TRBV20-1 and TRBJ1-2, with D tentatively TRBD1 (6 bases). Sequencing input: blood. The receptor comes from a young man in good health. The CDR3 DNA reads TGCAGTGCTCCACAGGGATCTAACTATGGCTACACCTTC. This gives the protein CSAPQGSNYGYTF.